The T cell receptor beta chain under discussion was sequenced for a study of cytomegalovirus exposure and HLA in healthy donors. CDR3 length: 14 residues. CDR1 and CDR2 (germline): MDHEN, SYDVKM. Trimming left V 2 bases short and J 7 bases short, with 11 bases between. For this clone: Additional DNA sequences in this sample encode the identical CDR3.

The PCR used 60 Vbeta and 13 Jbeta primers. Clones were read by immunoSEQ multiplex PCR, and TCRdb kept only the in-frame ones, dropping some. The sample yields approximately 180,000 clones, around 79% seen once. The V call is TRBV28, the J call TRBJ1-4, with D perhaps matching TRBD1 (6 bases). The receptor's source is a woman between 45 and 65 years old in good health and CMV-seronegative. Sequencing was carried out using PBMCs. The CDR3: CASSLGGAGEKLFF. The CDR3 coding sequence is TGTGCCAGCAGTTTAGGGGGGGCCGGTGAAAAACTGTTTTTT.